This T cell receptor (beta chain) is drawn from a study of cytomegalovirus exposure and HLA in healthy donors. General study findings and limits: The study listed roughly 160 cytomegalovirus-associated TCR beta chains. A later analysis revealed that TCR association rates differed between HLA loci, peaking at DRB1 and bottoming out at HLA-C.

A few counts support this clone. Its target is not known. The ends were cut back, 7 bases at V and 4 bases at J, with 25 bases in the middle. Germline-derived CDR1 and CDR2 are SNHLY and FYNNEI. The CDR3 is 17 amino acids. A multiplex PCR was run with 60 Vbeta primers and 13 Jbeta primers. Using immunoSEQ multiplex PCR, the repertoire was profiled, and TCRdb retains in-frame clones only, with some absent. The sample consists of tens of thousands of clones, about four fifths of them appearing once. The chain links TRBV2 to TRBJ1-2; D is unclear. Specimen: PBMCs. The TCR originated in a female donor in good health and CMV-seronegative. The CDR3 loop is CASIRVVAESRTYGYTF. For the CDR3, the DNA is TGTGCCAGCATAAGAGTGGTAGCAGAAAGTCGAACCTATGGCTACACCTTC.